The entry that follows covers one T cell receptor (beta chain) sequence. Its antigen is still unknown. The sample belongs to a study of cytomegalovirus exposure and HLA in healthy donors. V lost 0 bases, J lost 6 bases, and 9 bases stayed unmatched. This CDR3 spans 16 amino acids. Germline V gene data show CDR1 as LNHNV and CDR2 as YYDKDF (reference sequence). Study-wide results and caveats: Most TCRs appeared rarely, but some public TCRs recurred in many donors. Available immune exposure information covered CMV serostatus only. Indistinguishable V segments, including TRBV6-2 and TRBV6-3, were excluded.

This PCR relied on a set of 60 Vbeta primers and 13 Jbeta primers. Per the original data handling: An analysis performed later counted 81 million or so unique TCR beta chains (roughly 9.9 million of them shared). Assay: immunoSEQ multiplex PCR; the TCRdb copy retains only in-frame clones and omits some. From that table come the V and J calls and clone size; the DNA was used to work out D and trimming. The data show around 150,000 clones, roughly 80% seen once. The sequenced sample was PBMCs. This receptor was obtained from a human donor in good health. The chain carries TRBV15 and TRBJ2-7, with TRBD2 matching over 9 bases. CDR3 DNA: TGTGCCACCAGCAGAGACGCCCCGGGACTAGCTTCCGAGCAGTACTTC. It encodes CATSRDAPGLASEQYF.